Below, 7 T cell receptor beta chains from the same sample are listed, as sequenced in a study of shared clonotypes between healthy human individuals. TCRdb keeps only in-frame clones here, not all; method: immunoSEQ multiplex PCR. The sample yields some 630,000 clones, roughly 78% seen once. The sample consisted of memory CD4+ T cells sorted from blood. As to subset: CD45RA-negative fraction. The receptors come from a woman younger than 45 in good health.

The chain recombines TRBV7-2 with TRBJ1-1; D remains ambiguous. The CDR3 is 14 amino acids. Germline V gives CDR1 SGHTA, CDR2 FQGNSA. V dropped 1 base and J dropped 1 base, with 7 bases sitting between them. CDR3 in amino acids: CASSLVRQNTEAFF. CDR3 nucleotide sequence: TGTGCCAGCAGCTTAGTGCGGCAGAACACTGAAGCTTTCTTT.

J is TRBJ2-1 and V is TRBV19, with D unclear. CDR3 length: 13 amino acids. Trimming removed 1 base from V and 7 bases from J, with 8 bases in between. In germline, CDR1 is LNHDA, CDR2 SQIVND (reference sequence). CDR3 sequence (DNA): TGTGCCAGTAGTATAGCCAATGAAAATGAGCAGTTCTTC. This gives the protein CASSIANENEQFF.

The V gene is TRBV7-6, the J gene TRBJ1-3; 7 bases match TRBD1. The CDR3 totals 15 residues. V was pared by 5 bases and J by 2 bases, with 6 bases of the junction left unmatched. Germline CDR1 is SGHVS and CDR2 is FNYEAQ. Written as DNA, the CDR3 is TGTGCCAGCAGCCGACAGGGAGTAGCTGGAAACACCATATATTTT. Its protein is CASSRQGVAGNTIYF.

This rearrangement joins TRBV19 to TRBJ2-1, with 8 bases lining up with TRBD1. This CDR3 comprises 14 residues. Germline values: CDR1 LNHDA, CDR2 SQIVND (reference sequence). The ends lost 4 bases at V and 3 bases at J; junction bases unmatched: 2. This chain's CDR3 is CASSNRGYYNEQFF. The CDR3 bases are TGTGCCAGTAGTAACAGGGGGTACTACAATGAGCAGTTCTTC.

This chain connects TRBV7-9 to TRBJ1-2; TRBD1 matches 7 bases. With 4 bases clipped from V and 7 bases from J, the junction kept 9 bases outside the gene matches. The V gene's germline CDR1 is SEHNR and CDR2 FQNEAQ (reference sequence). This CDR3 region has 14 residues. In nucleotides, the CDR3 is TGTGCCAGCAGCTCGGAAGACAGGGTTCGTGGCTACACCTTC. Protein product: CASSSEDRVRGYTF.

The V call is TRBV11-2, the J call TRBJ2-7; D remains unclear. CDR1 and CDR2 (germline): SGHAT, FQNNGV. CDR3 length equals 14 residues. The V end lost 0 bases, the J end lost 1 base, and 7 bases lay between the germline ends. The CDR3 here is CASSLDTQSYEQYF. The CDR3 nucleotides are TGTGCCAGCAGCTTAGACACTCAGTCCTACGAGCAGTACTTC.

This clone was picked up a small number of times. CDR3 region: CASRPLAGAVETQYF. CDR3 bases: TGTGCCAGCAGACCTCTAGCGGGAGCGGTGGAGACCCAGTACTTC. The chain couples TRBV28 to TRBJ2-5, with 10 bases fitting TRBD2. V shed 6 bases, J shed 5 bases, and the junction held 9 bases outside the gene matches. The CDR3 has 15 residues. CDR1 and CDR2 from the germline V gene are MDHEN and SYDVKM.